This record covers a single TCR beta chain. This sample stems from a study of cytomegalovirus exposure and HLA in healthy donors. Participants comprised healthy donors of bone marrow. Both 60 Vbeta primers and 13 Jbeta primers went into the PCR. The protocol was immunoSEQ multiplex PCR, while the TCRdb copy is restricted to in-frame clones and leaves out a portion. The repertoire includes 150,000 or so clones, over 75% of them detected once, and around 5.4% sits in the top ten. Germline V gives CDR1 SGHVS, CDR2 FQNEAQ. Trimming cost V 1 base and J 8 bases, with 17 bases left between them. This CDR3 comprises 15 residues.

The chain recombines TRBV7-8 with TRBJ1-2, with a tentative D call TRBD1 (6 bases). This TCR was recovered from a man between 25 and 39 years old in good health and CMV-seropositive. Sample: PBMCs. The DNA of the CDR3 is TGTGCCAGCAGCTTAGAGAGTACAGGGTCAATGGGCTACACCTTC. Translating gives CASSLESTGSMGYTF.